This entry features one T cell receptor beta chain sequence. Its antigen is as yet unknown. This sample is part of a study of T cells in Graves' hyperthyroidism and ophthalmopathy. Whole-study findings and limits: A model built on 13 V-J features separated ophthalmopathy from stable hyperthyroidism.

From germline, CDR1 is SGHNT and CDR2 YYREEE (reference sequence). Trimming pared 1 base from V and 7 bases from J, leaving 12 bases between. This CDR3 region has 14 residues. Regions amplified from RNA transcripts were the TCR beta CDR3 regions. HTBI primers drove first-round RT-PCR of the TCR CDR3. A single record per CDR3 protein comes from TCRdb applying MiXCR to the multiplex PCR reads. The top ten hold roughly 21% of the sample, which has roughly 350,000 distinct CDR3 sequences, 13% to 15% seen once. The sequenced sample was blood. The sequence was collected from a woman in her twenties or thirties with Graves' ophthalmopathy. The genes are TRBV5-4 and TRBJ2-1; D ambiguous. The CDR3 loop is CASSLSYLGNEQFF. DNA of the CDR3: TGTGCCAGCAGCTTGTCCTACCTGGGGAATGAGCAGTTCTTC.